The 32 T cell receptor beta chains listed next were all sequenced from one sample in a study of control samples from healthy donors and cancer patients. Here immunoSEQ multiplex PCR was the method, and the copy in TCRdb shows in-frame clones only, minus some. The sample records 80,000 to 100,000 clones, around 88% being singletons. Specimen: blood. These receptors originate from a man younger than 45 in good health.

The V and J genes are TRBV4-1 and TRBJ2-1; 7 bases are shared with TRBD2. This CDR3 is built from 16 residues. Germline trimming cut 0 bases from V and 9 bases from J; bases unmatched to any gene: 11. The germline V gene encodes CDR1 MGHRA and CDR2 YSYEKL. This chain's CDR3 is CASSQEWGGSSREQFF. The CDR3 nucleotides are TGCGCCAGCAGCCAAGAATGGGGCGGGAGTTCGCGTGAGCAGTTCTTC.

V is TRBV19 and J is TRBJ2-3; a possible D gene is TRBD1 (6 bases). CDR1 and CDR2 (germline): LNHDA, SQIVND (reference sequence). This CDR3 is 14 amino acids long. Trimming removed 6 bases at V and 2 bases at J, with 12 bases between. CDR3 nucleotide sequence: TGTGCCAGTAGCAGACAGGCCAACACAGATACGCAGTATTTT. Amino acids: CASSRQANTDTQYF.

This clone was seen only once. The chain couples TRBV27 to TRBJ2-7; D is perhaps TRBD2 (6 bases). Trimming left V 2 bases short and J 9 bases short, with 14 bases between. The germline V gene encodes CDR1 MNHEY and CDR2 SMNVEV (reference sequence). The length of the CDR3 is 13 residues. CDR3 loop: CASSLGGGAGQYF. The CDR3 DNA reads TGTGCCAGCAGTTTAGGTGGGGGAGCGGGGCAGTACTTC.

DNA for the CDR3: TGTGCCAGCCAGGACAGGGCTGGAAACACCATATATTTT. This encodes CASQDRAGNTIYF. The chain combines TRBV12-3 or TRBV12-4 with TRBJ1-3; 8 bases agree with TRBD1. V shed 8 bases and J 2 bases; nucleotides not matched to a gene: 2. The CDR3 contains 13 residues.

V is TRBV5-4 and J is TRBJ2-1; 14 bases line up with TRBD2. This CDR3 spans 17 amino acids. V lost 3 bases to trimming and J lost 0 bases; unmatched junction nucleotides: 2. CDR1 is SGHNT and CDR2 is YYREEE in the germline V gene (reference sequence). CDR3 DNA sequence: TGTGCCAGCAGCTGGGGACTAGCGGGAGCCTCCTACAATGAGCAGTTCTTC. This gives the protein CASSWGLAGASYNEQFF. Together with reference TRBV5-4 and TRBJ2-1, the CDR3 gives the full variable domain: ETGVTQSPTHLIKTRGQQVTLRCSSQSGHNTVSWYQQALGQGPQFIFQYYREEENGRGNFPPRFSGLQFPNYSSELNVNALELDDSALYLCASSWGLAGASYNEQFFGPGTRLTVL.

Details on this clone: This same CDR3 is encoded by further DNA sequences in the sample. This chain joins TRBV30 and TRBJ1-1, with D maybe TRBD1 (5 bases). This CDR3 comprises 16 residues. Germline CDR1 is GTSNPN and CDR2 is SVGIG (reference sequence). V shed 3 bases and J shed 2 bases, with 19 bases lying between them. Here the CDR3 reads CAWSVDVWDLNTEAFF. The DNA for the CDR3 is TGTGCCTGGAGCGTTGATGTTTGGGACCTTAACACTGAAGCTTTCTTT.

This clone was picked up a small number of times. The rearrangement links TRBV7-9 to TRBJ1-2; TRBD1 aligns across 7 bases. Trimming removed 5 bases from V and 2 bases from J; junction bases left unmatched: 5. CDR3 size: 14 residues. CDR1 and CDR2 (germline): SEHNR, FQNEAQ (reference sequence). Here the CDR3 DNA reads TGTGCCAGCAGCCAGGGGGTATCCAACTATGGCTACACCTTC. Its translation: CASSQGVSNYGYTF.

This rearrangement joins TRBV11-1 to TRBJ2-3; 8 bases agree with TRBD2. V lost 2 bases, J lost 6 bases, and 7 bases stayed unmatched. Germline V gene data show CDR1 as SGHAT and CDR2 as FQDESV (reference sequence). CDR3 length: 15 residues. CDR3 nucleotide sequence: TGTGCCAGCAGCTTATATAGACGGGAGGGGGATACGCAGTATTTT. This codes for CASSLYRREGDTQYF.

The chain links TRBV4-3 to TRBJ1-2; TRBD1 aligns across 10 bases. Germline values: CDR1 LGHNA, CDR2 YSLEER. J was trimmed by 4 bases and V by 0 bases; bases with no gene match: 5. The CDR3 extends over 16 amino acids. Here the CDR3 reads CASSQEGQGIVYGYTF. The CDR3 DNA follows: TGCGCCAGCAGCCAAGAGGGACAGGGGATTGTCTATGGCTACACCTTC.

This clone turned up a few times. The chain links TRBV11-2 to TRBJ2-5; D is tentatively TRBD1 or TRBD2 (6 bases each). This CDR3 comprises 14 residues. Germline assignment: CDR1 SGHAT and CDR2 FQNNGV. Trimming removed 5 bases from V and 7 bases from J, with 17 bases in between. CDR3 protein: CASSDGWGAGTQYF. The CDR3 DNA follows: TGTGCCAGCAGCGACGGCTGGGGGGCCGGGACCCAGTACTTC.

The CDR3 protein is CASSSGYSNQPQHF. CDR3 DNA sequence: TGTGCCAGCAGCTCGGGGTACAGCAATCAGCCCCAGCATTTT. The genes are TRBV6-5 and TRBJ1-5; D call uncertain. Deletions cut 6 bases from V and 1 base from J, with 10 bases between. The germline CDR1 and CDR2 sequences are MNHEY and SVGAGI. The CDR3 covers 14 residues.

The V call is TRBV2, the J call TRBJ1-5; 9 bases align to TRBD1. In germline, CDR1 is SNHLY, CDR2 FYNNEI. The CDR3 loop spans 15 amino acids. The junction had 5 bases not matched to a gene; V was cut back by 6 bases and J by 2 bases. The CDR3 sequence: CASREQGAGNQPQHF. DNA of the CDR3: TGTGCCAGCAGGGAACAGGGGGCAGGCAATCAGCCCCAGCATTTT.

This rearrangement joins TRBV14 to TRBJ2-5; tentatively, D is TRBD2 (6 bases). Between the trimmed V and J ends, which lost 0 bases and 4 bases, there was a span of 15 bases. The CDR3 totals 16 residues. Germline assignment: CDR1 SGHDN and CDR2 FVKESK. The CDR3 sequence: CASSQELDRRVETQYF. Written as DNA, the CDR3 is TGTGCCAGCAGCCAAGAGCTAGATCGGAGGGTAGAGACCCAGTACTTC.

The rearrangement uses TRBV21-1 and TRBJ1-5; the D call in the table, TRBD1, was not verified against the DNA. TRBV21-1 is shown as a pseudogene. The CDR3 totals 18 residues. CDR3 sequence: CASSKETGWWSGNQPQHF. The CDR3 bases are TGTGCCAGCAGCAAGGAGACAGGGTGGTGGTCGGGAAATCAGCCCCAGCATTTT.

V is TRBV9 and J is TRBJ2-5, with 7 bases lining up with TRBD2. Unmatched junction bases numbered 6, after V lost 0 bases and J lost 1 base. Germline lookup yields CDR1 SGDLS and CDR2 YYNGEE. This CDR3 has 16 amino acids. The CDR3 bases are TGTGCCAGCAGCGTAGCTACTGGGGGGGGCCAAGAGACCCAGTACTTC. It encodes CASSVATGGGQETQYF.

The chain carries TRBV7-2 and TRBJ2-1, with 9 positions matching TRBD2. This CDR3 region has 14 residues. The J segment lost 14 bases and the V segment lost 5 bases, leaving 13 bases of the junction unmatched. Per germline, CDR1 SGHTA and CDR2 FQGNSA. The CDR3 is CASSPRGGRARKFF. CDR3 coding DNA: TGTGCCAGCAGCCCTAGGGGCGGGAGGGCCCGGAAGTTCTTC.

The CDR3 loop is CASSIGTTGTDTQYF. CDR3 sequence (DNA): TGTGCCAGTAGTATAGGGACTACAGGCACAGATACGCAGTATTTT. V and J are TRBV19 and TRBJ2-3; maybe TRBD2 (6 bases). The CDR3 consists of 15 residues. V was cut by 1 base and J by 1 base, with 9 bases left in between. Germline CDR1 and CDR2: LNHDA and SQIVND (reference sequence). Together with reference TRBV19 and TRBJ2-3, the CDR3 gives the full variable domain: DGGITQSPKYLFRKEGQNVTLSCEQNLNHDAMYWYRQDPGQGLRLIYYSQIVNDFQKGDIAEGYSVSREKKESFPLTVTSAQKNPTAFYLCASSIGTTGTDTQYFGPGTRLTVL.

The rearrangement joins TRBV19 to TRBJ1-3; D is perhaps TRBD1 (5 bases). Germline loops: CDR1 LNHDA, CDR2 SQIVND (reference sequence). V dropped 2 bases and J dropped 4 bases, with 9 bases sitting between them. This CDR3 has 14 residues. The chain's CDR3 is CASSISGKGNTIYF. The CDR3, as DNA: TGTGCCAGTAGTATATCAGGGAAGGGAAACACCATATATTTT.

The V and J genes are TRBV12-3 or TRBV12-4 and TRBJ2-3; D not resolved. The V end was cut by 4 bases, the J end by 1 base, with 3 bases between. The CDR3 spans 12 residues. CDR3 bases: TGTGCCAGCAGTTCCGGCACAGATACGCAGTATTTT. Translated, it gives CASSSGTDTQYF.

V and J are TRBV30 and TRBJ2-7; D unclear. V was shortened by 7 bases and J by 2 bases, with 9 bases between the two germline ends. Germline V gives CDR1 GTSNPN, CDR2 SVGIG (reference sequence). The CDR3 covers 11 residues. This CDR3 reads CASDGTYEQYF. Written as DNA, the CDR3 is TGTGCCTCGGACGGAACCTACGAGCAGTACTTC.

This sequence joins TRBV19 and TRBJ2-6, with D maybe TRBD2 (5 bases). The V gene lost 6 bases and the J gene lost 0 bases, with 9 bases spanning the gap. The CDR3 is 15 amino acids. Germline assignment: CDR1 LNHDA and CDR2 SQIVND (reference sequence). The CDR3 is CASRGLISGANVLTF. CDR3 DNA sequence: TGTGCCAGTAGAGGACTGATCTCTGGGGCCAACGTCCTGACTTTC.

This chain links TRBV3-1 (or the pseudogene TRBV3-2) with TRBJ2-2; the match to TRBD2 covers 10 bases. The CDR3 is 17 amino acids. Germline CDR1 LGHDT, CDR2 YNNKEL (reference sequence). J gave up 4 bases and V 0 bases, and 5 bases lay outside the gene matches. CDR3 in DNA: TGTGCCAGCAGCCAAGATGAAGCGGGAGGGTTCACCGGGGAGCTGTTTTTT. It encodes CASSQDEAGGFTGELFF.

V gene TRBV30 combines with J gene TRBJ2-7; the match to TRBD2 covers 11 bases. This CDR3 comprises 14 residues. Germline V lookup: CDR1 GTSNPN, CDR2 SVGIG (reference sequence). The J segment lost 3 bases and the V segment lost 8 bases, leaving 9 bases of the junction unmatched. The CDR3 nucleotides are TGTGCCGGTTTAGCGGGAGGGTTAGGCTACGAGCAGTACTTC. Amino acid sequence: CAGLAGGLGYEQYF.

This clone was observed a single time. The gene calls are TRBV11-3 and TRBJ1-1; tentative D call: TRBD1 (5 bases). Germline V CDR1 and CDR2: SGHNT, YENEEA. The CDR3 runs 15 residues. V was cut by 4 bases and J by 1 base, with 13 bases left in between. The CDR3 is CASSSYRGRNTEAFF. In DNA, the CDR3 is TGTGCCAGCAGCTCCTATCGGGGCAGGAACACTGAAGCTTTCTTT.

The CDR3 loop reads CASSCDRVGHSYEQYF. The CDR3 region has the DNA TGTGCCAGCAGCTGTGACAGGGTGGGACACTCCTACGAGCAGTACTTC. V and J are TRBV7-7 and TRBJ2-7; 7 bases match TRBD1. There are 16 residues in the CDR3. The germline CDR1 and CDR2 sequences are SSHAT and FNYEAQ (reference sequence). The V and J ends lost 4 bases and 0 bases, in that order; junction bases with no gene match: 9.

This sequence joins TRBV28 and TRBJ2-7, with D perhaps matching TRBD2 (6 bases). V was shortened by 2 bases and J by 3 bases, with 14 bases between the two germline ends. The CDR3 loop spans 15 amino acids. Germline lookup yields CDR1 MDHEN and CDR2 SYDVKM. CDR3 sequence: CASSLGFGGYYEQYF. The CDR3 DNA reads as TGTGCCAGCAGTTTAGGGTTCGGAGGGTACTACGAGCAGTACTTC.

This clone was found once. V gene TRBV5-1 combines with J gene TRBJ2-5; D is possibly TRBD2 (5 bases). Trimming shortened V by 4 bases and J by 3 bases, and 16 bases separated the two germline ends. The CDR3 loop spans 15 amino acids. Germline CDR1 reads SGHRS; CDR2 reads YFSETQ. The CDR3 reads CASSRVNSGKETQYF. CDR3 nucleotide sequence: TGCGCCAGCAGCCGAGTGAACAGCGGAAAAGAGACCCAGTACTTC.

The CDR3 DNA sequence: TGTGCCAGCAGTGACTCGAGGAGCGGGAGCGATGAGCAGTTCTTC. Residues: CASSDSRSGSDEQFF. V gene TRBV6-4 combines with J gene TRBJ2-1; 8 positions match TRBD2. V shed 0 bases, J shed 8 bases, and the junction held 6 bases outside the gene matches. This CDR3 has 15 amino acids. In germline, CDR1 is MRHNA, CDR2 SNTAGT.

V is TRBV29-1 and J is TRBJ1-4; D perhaps matches TRBD1 (6 bases). Germline CDR1 reads SQVTM; CDR2 reads ANQGSEA. V lost 0 bases and J lost 7, with 12 bases in between. This CDR3 is 14 amino acids long. This CDR3 is CSVEDHRVGEKLFF. The CDR3 nucleotides read TGCAGCGTTGAAGATCACAGGGTCGGTGAAAAACTGTTTTTT.

The chain couples TRBV13 to TRBJ1-1; D remains unclear. Germline CDR1 reads PRHDT; CDR2 reads FYEKMQ (reference sequence). The CDR3 is 14 residues long. Trimming took off 5 bases at V and 1 base at J, with 11 bases between the two ends. CDR3 nucleotide sequence: TGTGCCAGCAGCCCCCCTCCAGGGAACACTGAAGCTTTCTTT. Its protein product is CASSPPPGNTEAFF.

The chain joins TRBV7-8 to TRBJ1-4; TRBD1 matches at 7 bases. The V segment lost 5 bases and the J segment 10 bases; nucleotides outside the gene matches: 7. The germline gives CDR1 SGHVS, CDR2 FQNEAQ. The CDR3 length is 13 residues. CDR3 loop: CASSRQGGRKLFF. CDR3 coding DNA: TGTGCCAGCAGCCGACAGGGAGGACGAAAACTGTTTTTT.

The chain combines TRBV7-7 with TRBJ2-1; TRBD2 might be the D (5 bases). The ends were cut back, 5 bases at V and 8 bases at J, with 19 bases in the middle. CDR1 SSHAT and CDR2 FNYEAQ come from the germline V gene (reference sequence). The CDR3 covers 15 residues. CDR3 residues: CASSPLVGSEDEQFF. Here the CDR3 DNA reads TGTGCCAGCAGCCCCCTTGTGGGTAGCGAAGATGAGCAGTTCTTC.